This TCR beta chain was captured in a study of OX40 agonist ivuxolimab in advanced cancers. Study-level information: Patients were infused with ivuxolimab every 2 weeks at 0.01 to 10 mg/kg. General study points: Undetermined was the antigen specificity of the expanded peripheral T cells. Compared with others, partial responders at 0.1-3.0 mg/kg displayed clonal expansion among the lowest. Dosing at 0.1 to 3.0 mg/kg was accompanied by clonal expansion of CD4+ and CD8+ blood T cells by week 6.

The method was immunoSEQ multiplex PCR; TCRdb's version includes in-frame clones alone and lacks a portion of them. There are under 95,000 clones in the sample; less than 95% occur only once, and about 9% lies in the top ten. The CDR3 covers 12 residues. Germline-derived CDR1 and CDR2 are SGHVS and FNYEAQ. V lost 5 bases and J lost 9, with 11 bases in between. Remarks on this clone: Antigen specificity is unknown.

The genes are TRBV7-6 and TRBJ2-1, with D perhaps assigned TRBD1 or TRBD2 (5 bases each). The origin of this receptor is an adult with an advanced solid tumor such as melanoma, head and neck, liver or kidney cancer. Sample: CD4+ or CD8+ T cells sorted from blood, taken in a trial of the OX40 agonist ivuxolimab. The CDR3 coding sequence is TGTGCCAGCAGCCTTATAGGGACTGAGCAGTTCTTC. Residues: CASSLIGTEQFF.